This is a list of T cell receptor beta chains from one sample in a study of control samples from healthy donors and cancer patients. Sequencing was performed with immunoSEQ multiplex PCR; in TCRdb, only in-frame clones are kept and a portion is missing. The sample contains about 150,000 clones, more than 85% of which appear only once. The sequencing sample was made of blood. The receptors were gathered from a man aged 50 or older in good health. Both conserved end residues are part of each CDR3. A D gene is named only where the DNA matches it firmly.

TRBJ1-2,.,TRBV7-9,CASSLVKGGFGYTF
TRBJ1-1,.,TRBV10-2,CASSESFKAIYTEAFF
TRBJ2-5,TRBD1,TRBV14,CASSRTGMFQETQYF
TRBJ2-1,TRBD1,TRBV5-8,CASSLDWTGGSYNEQFF
TRBJ2-3,TRBD2,TRBV13,CASSPSGRLEDTQYF
TRBJ1-2,.,TRBV19,CASSIEGNYGYTF
TRBJ1-2,.,TRBV28,CASRVQVTYGYTF
TRBJ1-3,.,TRBV6-6,CASTQGSGNTIYF
TRBJ1-5,TRBD1,TRBV18,CASSRQGSGSNQPQHF
TRBJ1-1,.,TRBV27,CASSLSGKFAEAFF
TRBJ2-3,TRBD2,TRBV5-1,CASSLGGRATDTQYF
TRBJ2-3,.,TRBV28,CASRTPGPTDTQYF
TRBJ2-3,.,TRBV19,CASSTPPTGPSTDTQYF
TRBJ2-2,.,TRBV27,CASSFGMNTGELFF
TRBJ2-5,TRBD1,TRBV19,CASSPRGQGEETQYF
TRBJ2-5,.,TRBV7-3,CASSLTNGRGETQYF
TRBJ1-2,.,TRBV15,CATSKVGGVYGYTF
TRBJ2-7,TRBD2,TRBV15,CATSSSGSSYEQYF
TRBJ2-1,TRBD2,TRBV10-3,CAISPGTSSYNEQFF
TRBJ2-5,.,TRBV29-1,CSGGVPRETQYF
TRBJ2-7,.,TRBV10-3,CAISEPHSGAAEQYF
TRBJ2-5,.,TRBV5-1,CASSLEKETQYF
TRBJ1-4,TRBD1,TRBV28,CASSDRTTNEKLFF
TRBJ1-6,TRBD1,TRBV6-5,CASSPGTANSPLHF
TRBJ1-3,.,TRBV5-1,CASSWEGDSGNTIYF
TRBJ2-7,TRBD1,TRBV11-3,CASSSGQGARYF
TRBJ1-2,TRBD1,TRBV3-1/TRBV3-2,CASSADRVYGYTF
TRBJ1-2,TRBD1,TRBV11-1,CASSSGTGNYGYTF
TRBJ2-7,TRBD2,TRBV5-1,CASSSLAGAPPEQYF
TRBJ1-6,TRBD1,TRBV5-1,CASSLTGVGSPLHF
TRBJ1-5,TRBD1,TRBV6-5,CASSKTGGNQPQHF
TRBJ1-1,.,TRBV5-1,CASSLMGKNTEAFF
TRBJ1-2,.,TRBV4-2,CASSQESYGYTF
TRBJ2-4,TRBD2,TRBV3-1/TRBV3-2,CASSQGRRGRGVNIQYF
TRBJ2-1,.,TRBV4-1,CASSQDPGPSAGEQFF
TRBJ2-3,.,TRBV19,CASSRADRRDTQYF
TRBJ2-2,.,TRBV19,CASSIMTRVNTGELFF
TRBJ2-6,.,TRBV29-1,CSVDWDGKSSGANVLTF
TRBJ1-1,.,TRBV7-9,CASSGRVEAFF
TRBJ2-2,.,TRBV5-1,CASSLGSVNTGELFF
TRBJ2-1,TRBD2,TRBV29-1,CSVDGLAGVNEQFF